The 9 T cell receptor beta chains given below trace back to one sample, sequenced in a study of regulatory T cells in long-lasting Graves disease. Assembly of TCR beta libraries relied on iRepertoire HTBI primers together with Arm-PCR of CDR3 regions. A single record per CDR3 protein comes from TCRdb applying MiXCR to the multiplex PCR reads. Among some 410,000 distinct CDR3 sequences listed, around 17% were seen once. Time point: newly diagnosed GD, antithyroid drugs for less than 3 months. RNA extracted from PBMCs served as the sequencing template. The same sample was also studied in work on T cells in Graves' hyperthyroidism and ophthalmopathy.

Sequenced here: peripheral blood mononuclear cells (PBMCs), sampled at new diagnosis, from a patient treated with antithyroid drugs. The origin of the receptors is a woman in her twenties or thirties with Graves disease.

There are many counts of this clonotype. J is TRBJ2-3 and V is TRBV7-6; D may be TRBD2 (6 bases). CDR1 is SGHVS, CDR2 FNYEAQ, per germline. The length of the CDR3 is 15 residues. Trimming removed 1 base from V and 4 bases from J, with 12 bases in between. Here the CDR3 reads CASSLVVSGADTQYF. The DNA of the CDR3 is TGTGCCAGCAGCTTAGTAGTTTCGGGGGCAGATACGCAGTATTTT.

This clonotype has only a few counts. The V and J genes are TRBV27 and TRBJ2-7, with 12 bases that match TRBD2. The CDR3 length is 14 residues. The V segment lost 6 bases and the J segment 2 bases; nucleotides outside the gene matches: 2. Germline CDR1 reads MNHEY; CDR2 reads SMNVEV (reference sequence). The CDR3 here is CASRTSGSPYEQYF. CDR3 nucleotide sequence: TGTGCCAGCAGGACTAGCGGGAGTCCCTACGAGCAGTACTTC.

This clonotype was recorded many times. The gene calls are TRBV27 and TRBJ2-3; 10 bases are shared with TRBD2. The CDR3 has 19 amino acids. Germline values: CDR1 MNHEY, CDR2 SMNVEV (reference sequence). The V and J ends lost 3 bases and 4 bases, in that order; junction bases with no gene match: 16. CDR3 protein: CASSFQGLAEPEGPDTQYF. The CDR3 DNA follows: TGTGCCAGCAGTTTTCAAGGACTAGCGGAGCCTGAGGGCCCAGATACGCAGTATTTT.

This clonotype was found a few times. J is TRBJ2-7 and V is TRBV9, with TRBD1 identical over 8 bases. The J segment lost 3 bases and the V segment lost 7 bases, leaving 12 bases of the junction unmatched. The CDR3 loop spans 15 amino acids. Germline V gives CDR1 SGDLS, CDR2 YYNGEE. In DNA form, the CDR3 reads TGTGCCAGCTCAGCGAGGGGGACAGGAGACTACGAGCAGTACTTC. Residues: CASSARGTGDYEQYF.

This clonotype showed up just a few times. DNA for the CDR3: TGTGCCAGCAGCTCCCCGATAGGGAGTCCTTCAGATACGCAGTATTTT. This encodes CASSSPIGSPSDTQYF. The chain couples TRBV5-6 to TRBJ2-3; D is possibly TRBD2 (5 bases). Per the germline V gene, CDR1 is SGHDT and CDR2 is YYEEEE. V gave up 3 bases and J gave up 4 bases, with 18 bases separating them. There are 16 residues in the CDR3.

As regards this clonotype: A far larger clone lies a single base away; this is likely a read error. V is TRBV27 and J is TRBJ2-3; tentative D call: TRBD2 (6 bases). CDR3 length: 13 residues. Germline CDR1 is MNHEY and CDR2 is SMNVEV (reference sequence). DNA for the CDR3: TGTGCCAGCAGTGACAGCGGGCCAGATGCGCAGTATTTT. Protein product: CASSDSGPDAQYF.

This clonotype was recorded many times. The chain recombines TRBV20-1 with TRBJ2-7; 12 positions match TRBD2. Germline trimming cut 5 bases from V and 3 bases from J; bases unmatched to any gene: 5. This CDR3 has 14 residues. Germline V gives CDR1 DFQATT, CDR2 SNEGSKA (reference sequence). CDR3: CSASSGRAVYEQYF. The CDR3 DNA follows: TGCAGTGCTTCTAGCGGGAGGGCCGTCTACGAGCAGTACTTC.

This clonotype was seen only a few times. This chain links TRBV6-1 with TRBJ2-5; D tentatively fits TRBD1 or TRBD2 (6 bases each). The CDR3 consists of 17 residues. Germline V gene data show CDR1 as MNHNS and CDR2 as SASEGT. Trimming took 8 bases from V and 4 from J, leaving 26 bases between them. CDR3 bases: TGTGCCAGCGGTATACAGGGAGGTGCAAGAGGGCTAGAGACCCAGTACTTC. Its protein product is CASGIQGGARGLETQYF.

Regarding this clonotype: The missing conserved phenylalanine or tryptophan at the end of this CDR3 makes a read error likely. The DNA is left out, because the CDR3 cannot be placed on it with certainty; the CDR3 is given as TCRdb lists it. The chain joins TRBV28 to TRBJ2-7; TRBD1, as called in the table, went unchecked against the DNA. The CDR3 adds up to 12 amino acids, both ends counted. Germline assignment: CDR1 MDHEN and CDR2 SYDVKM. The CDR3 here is CASSSILDVQYL.